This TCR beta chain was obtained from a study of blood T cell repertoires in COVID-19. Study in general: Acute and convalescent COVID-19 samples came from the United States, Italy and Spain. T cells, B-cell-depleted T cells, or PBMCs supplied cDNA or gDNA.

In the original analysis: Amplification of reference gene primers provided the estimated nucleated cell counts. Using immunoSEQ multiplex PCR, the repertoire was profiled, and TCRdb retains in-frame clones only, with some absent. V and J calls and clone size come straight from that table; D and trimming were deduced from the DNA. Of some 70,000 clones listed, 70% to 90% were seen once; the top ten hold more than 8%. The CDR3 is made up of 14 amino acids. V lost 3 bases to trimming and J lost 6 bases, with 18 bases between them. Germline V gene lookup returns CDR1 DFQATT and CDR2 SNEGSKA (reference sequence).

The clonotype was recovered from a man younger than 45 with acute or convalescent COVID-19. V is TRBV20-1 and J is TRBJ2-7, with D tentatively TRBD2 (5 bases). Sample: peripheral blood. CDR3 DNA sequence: TGCAGTGCTAGTTCGGGCCAGGAGGCTAGCGAGCAGTACTTC. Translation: CSASSGQEASEQYF.